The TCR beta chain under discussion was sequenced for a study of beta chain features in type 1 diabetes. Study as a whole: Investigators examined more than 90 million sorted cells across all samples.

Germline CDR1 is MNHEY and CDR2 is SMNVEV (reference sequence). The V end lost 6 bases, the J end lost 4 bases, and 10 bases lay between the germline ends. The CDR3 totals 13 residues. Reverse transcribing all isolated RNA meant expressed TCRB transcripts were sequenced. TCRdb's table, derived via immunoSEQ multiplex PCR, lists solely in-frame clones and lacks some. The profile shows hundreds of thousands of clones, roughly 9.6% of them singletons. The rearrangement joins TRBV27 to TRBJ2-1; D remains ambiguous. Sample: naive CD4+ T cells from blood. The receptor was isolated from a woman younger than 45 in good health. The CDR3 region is CASRTGTYNEQFF. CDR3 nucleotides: TGTGCCAGCAGGACGGGTACTTACAATGAGCAGTTCTTC.